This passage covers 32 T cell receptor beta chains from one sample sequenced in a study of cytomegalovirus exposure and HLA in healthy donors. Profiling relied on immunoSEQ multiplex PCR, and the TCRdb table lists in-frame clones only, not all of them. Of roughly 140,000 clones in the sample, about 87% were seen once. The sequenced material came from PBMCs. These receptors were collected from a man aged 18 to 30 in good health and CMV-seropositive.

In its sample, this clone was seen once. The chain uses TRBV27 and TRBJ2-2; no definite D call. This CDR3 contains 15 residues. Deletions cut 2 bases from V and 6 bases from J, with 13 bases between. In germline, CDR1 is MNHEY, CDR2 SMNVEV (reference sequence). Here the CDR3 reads CASSLGLTMPGELFF. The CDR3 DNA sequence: TGTGCCAGCAGTTTAGGGCTCACCATGCCCGGGGAGCTGTTTTTT.

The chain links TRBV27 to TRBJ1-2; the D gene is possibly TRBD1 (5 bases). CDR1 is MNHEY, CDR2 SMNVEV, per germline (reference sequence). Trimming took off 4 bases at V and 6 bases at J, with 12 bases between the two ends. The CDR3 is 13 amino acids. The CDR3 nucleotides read TGTGCCAGCAGTTACGGGGGTGGTGATGGCTACACCTTC. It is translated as CASSYGGGDGYTF.

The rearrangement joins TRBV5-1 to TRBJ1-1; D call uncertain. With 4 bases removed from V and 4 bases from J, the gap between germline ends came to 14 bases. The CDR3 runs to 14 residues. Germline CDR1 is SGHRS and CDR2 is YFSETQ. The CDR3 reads CASSPIDHATEAFF. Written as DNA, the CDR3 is TGCGCCAGCAGCCCTATAGATCACGCCACTGAAGCTTTCTTT.

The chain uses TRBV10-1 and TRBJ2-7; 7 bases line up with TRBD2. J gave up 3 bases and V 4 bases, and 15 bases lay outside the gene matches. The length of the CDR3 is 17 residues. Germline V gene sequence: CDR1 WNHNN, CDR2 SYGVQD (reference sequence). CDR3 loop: CASSGVGVSSGHYEQYF. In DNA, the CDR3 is TGCGCCAGCAGTGGTGTTGGTGTTTCTAGCGGCCACTACGAGCAGTACTTC.

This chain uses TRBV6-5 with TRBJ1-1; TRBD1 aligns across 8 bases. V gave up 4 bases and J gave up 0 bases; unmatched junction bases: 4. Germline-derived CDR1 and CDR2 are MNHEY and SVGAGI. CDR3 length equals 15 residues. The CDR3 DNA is TGTGCCAGCAGTTCCGGACAGGGAATGAACACTGAAGCTTTCTTT. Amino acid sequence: CASSSGQGMNTEAFF.

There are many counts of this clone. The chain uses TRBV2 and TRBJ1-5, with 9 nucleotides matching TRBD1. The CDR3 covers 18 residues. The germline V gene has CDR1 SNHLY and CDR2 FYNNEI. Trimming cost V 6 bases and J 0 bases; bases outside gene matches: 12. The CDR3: CASSKTTGGSSSNQPQHF. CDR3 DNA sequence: TGTGCCAGCAGCAAGACGACAGGGGGTTCGAGTAGCAATCAGCCCCAGCATTTT.

CDR3 loop: CASSEGRGYINEQFF. The CDR3 nucleotides read TGTGCCAGCAGTGAGGGAAGGGGTTATATCAATGAGCAGTTCTTC. The chain uses TRBV25-1 and TRBJ2-1, with a possible D match to TRBD1 (5 bases). In germline, CDR1 is MGHDK, CDR2 SYGVNS. V lost 3 bases and J lost 6, with 15 bases in between. This CDR3 is built from 15 residues.

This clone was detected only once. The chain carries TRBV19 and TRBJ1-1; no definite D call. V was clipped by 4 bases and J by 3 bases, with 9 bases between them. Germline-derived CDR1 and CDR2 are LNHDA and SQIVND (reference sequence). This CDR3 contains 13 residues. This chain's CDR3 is CASSNPGYTEAFF. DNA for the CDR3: TGTGCCAGTAGTAACCCTGGCTACACTGAAGCTTTCTTT.

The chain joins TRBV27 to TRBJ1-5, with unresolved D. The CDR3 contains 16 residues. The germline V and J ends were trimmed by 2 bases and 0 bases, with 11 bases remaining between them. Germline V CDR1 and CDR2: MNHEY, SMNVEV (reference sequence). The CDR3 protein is CASSLRAGFSNQPQHF. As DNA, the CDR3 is TGTGCCAGCAGTTTAAGGGCGGGATTTAGCAATCAGCCCCAGCATTTT.

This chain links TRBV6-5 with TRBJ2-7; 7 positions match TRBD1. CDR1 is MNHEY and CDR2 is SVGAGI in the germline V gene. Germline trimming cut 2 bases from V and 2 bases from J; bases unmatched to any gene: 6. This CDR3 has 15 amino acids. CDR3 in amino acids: CASSYRSGGTYEQYF. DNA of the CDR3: TGTGCCAGCAGTTACAGGTCAGGGGGTACCTACGAGCAGTACTTC.

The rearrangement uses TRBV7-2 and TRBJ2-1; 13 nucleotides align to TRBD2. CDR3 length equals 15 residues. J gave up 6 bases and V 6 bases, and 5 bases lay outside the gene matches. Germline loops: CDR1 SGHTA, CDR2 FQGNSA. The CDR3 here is CASRIGLAGVNEQFF. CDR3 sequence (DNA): TGTGCCAGCAGAATCGGACTAGCGGGGGTCAATGAGCAGTTCTTC.

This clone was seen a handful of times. The CDR3 DNA sequence: TGTGCCAGTAGTTTGGACAGCGTCTATCAGCCCCAGCATTTT. It encodes CASSLDSVYQPQHF. The V gene is TRBV19, the J gene TRBJ1-5, with TRBD1 as a possible D gene (6 bases). Trimming cost V 5 bases and J 5 bases, with 13 bases left between them. The CDR3 contains 14 residues. Germline V gives CDR1 LNHDA, CDR2 SQIVND (reference sequence).

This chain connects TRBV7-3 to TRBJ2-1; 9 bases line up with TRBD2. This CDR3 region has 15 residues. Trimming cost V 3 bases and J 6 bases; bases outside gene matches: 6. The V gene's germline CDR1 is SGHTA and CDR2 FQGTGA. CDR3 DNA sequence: TGTGCCAGCAGCTTCGCGGGAGGGCTCGGCAATGAGCAGTTCTTC. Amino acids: CASSFAGGLGNEQFF.

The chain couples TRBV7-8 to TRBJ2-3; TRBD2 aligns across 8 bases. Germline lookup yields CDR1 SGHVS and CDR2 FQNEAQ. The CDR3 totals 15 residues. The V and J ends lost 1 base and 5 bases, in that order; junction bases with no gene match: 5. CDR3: CASSLVGAGGDTQYF. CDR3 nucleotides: TGTGCCAGCAGCTTAGTTGGGGCGGGGGGAGATACGCAGTATTTT. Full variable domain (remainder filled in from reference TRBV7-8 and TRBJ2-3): GAGVSQSPRYKVAKRGQDVALRCDPISGHVSLFWYQQALGQGPEFLTYFQNEAQLDKSGLPSDRFFAERPEGSVSTLKIQRTQQEDSAVYLCASSLVGAGGDTQYFGPGTRLTVL.

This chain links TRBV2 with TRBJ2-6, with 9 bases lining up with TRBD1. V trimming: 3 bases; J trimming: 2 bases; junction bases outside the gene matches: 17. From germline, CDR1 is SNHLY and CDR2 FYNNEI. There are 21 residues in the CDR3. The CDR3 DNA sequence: TGTGCCAGCAGTGATGCCCGGGACAGGGACCTCAGAGGGGCTGGGGCCAACGTCCTGACTTTC. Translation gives CASSDARDRDLRGAGANVLTF.

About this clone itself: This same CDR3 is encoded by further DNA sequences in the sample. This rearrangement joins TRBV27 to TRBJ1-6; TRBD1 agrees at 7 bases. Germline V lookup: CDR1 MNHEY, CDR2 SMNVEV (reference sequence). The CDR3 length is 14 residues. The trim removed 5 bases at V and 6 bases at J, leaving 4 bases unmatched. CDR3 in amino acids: CASSPGTANSPLHF. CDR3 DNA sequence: TGTGCCAGCAGTCCCGGGACAGCTAATTCACCCCTCCACTTT.

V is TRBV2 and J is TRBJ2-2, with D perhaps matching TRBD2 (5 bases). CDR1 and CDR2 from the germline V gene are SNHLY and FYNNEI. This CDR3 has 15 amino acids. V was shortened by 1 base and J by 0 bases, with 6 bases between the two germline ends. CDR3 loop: CASSEDGTNTGELFF. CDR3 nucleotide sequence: TGTGCCAGCAGTGAAGACGGGACGAACACCGGGGAGCTGTTTTTT.

CDR3 region: CAPRSASGMQGELFF. The CDR3 coding sequence is TGTGCCCCCAGGTCGGCTAGCGGGATGCAGGGGGAGCTGTTTTTT. This chain joins TRBV7-2 and TRBJ2-2, with TRBD2 identical over 9 bases. The CDR3 is 15 residues long. The V gene end was trimmed by 11 bases and the J gene end by 8 bases; junction bases not matched to a gene: 15. The V gene's germline CDR1 is SGHTA and CDR2 FQGNSA.

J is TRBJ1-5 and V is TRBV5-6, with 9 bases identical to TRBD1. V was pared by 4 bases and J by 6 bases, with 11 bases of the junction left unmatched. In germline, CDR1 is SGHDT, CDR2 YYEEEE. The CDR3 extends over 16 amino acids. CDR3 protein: CASSPSRRDRAQPQHF. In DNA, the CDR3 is TGTGCCAGCAGCCCCTCTAGGCGGGACAGGGCTCAGCCCCAGCATTTT. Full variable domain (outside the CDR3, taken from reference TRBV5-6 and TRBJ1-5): DAGVTQSPTHLIKTRGQQVTLRCSPKSGHDTVSWYQQALGQGPQFIFQYYEEEERQRGNFPDRFSGHQFPNYSSELNVNALLLGDSALYLCASSPSRRDRAQPQHFGDGTRLSIL.

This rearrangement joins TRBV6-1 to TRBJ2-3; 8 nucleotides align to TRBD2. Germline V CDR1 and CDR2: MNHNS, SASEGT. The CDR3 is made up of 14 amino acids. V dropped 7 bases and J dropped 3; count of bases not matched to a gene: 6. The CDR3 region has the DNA TGTGCCAGCAAATCGGGACTAGGGACAGATACGCAGTATTTT. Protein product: CASKSGLGTDTQYF.

The CDR3 coding sequence is TGTGCCAACCCGTCAAGGAGGGTCCACAATGAGCAGTTCTTC. Encoded protein: CANPSRRVHNEQFF. The rearrangement links TRBV5-3 to TRBJ2-1, with a possible D match to TRBD2 (6 bases). TRBV5-3 is classed as an ORF, of uncertain function. Trimming stripped 9 bases from V and 5 bases from J, with 18 bases between. The CDR3 runs 14 residues.

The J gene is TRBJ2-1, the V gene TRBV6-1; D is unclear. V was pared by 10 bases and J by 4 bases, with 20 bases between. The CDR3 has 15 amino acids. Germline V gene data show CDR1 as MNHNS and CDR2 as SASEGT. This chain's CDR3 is CATLPGSPSYNEQFF. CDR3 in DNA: TGTGCCACGCTCCCCGGGTCACCTAGTTACAATGAGCAGTTCTTC.

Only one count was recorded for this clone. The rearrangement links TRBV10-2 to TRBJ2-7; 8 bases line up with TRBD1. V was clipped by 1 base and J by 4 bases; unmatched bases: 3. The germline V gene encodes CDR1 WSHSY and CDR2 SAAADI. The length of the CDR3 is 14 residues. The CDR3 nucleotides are TGCGCCAGCAGTGAGTGGACAGGGAGTTACGAGCAGTACTTC. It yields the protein CASSEWTGSYEQYF.

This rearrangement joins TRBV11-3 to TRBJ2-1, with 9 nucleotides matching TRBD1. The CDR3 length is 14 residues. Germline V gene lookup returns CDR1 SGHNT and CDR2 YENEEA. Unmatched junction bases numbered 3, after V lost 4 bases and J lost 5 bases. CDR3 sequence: CASSSRDRDNEQFF. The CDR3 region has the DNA TGTGCCAGCAGCTCCCGGGACAGGGACAATGAGCAGTTCTTC.

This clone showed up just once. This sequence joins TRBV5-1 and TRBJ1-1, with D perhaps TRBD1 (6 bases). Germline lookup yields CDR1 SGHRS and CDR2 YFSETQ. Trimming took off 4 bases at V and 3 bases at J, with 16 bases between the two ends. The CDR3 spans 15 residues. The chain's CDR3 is CASSPHQGTDTEAFF. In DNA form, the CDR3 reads TGCGCCAGCAGCCCTCACCAGGGGACGGACACTGAAGCTTTCTTT.

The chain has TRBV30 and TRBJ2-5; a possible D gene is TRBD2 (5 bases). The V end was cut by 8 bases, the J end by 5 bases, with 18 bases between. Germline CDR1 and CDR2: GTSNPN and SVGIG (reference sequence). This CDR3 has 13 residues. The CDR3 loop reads CASQDYELETQYF. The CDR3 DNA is TGTGCCAGCCAAGACTATGAATTGGAGACCCAGTACTTC.

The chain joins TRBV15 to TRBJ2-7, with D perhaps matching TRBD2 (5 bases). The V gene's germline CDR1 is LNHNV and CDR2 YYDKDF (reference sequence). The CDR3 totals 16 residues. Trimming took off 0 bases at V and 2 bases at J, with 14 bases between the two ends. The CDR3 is CATSRDPRERPYEQYF. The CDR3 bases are TGTGCCACCAGCAGAGATCCGAGGGAGAGGCCCTACGAGCAGTACTTC.

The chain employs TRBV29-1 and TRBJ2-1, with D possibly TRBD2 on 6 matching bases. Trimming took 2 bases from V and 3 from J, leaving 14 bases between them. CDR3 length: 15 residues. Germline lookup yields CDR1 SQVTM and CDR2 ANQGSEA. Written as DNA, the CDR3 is TGCAGCGTTGAACTAGCTGCGGACTACTACAATGAGCAGTTCTTC. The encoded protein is CSVELAADYYNEQFF.

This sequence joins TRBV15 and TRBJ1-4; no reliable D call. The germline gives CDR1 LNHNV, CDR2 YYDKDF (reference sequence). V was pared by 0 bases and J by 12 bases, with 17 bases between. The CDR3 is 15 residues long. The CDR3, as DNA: TGTGCCACCAGCAGAGATGGTACTTCCGTAGCTGAACTGTTTTTT. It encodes CATSRDGTSVAELFF.

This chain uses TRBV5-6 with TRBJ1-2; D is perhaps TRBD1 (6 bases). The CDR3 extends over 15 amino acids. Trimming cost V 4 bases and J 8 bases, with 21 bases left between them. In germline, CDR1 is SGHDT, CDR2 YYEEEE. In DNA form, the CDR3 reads TGTGCCAGCAGCATCTACAGGGTTGAAAAGAGGGGCTACACCTTC. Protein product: CASSIYRVEKRGYTF.

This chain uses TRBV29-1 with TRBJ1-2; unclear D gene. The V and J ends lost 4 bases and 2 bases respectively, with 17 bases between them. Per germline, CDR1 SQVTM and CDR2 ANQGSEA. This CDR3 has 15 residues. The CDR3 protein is CSVGATGDTNYGYTF. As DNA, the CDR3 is TGCAGCGTTGGGGCAACGGGAGACACAAACTATGGCTACACCTTC.

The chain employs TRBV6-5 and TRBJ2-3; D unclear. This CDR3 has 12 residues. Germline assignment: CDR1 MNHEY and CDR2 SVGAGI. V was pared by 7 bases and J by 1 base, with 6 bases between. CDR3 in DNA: TGTGCCAGCACCTCAGGCACAGATACGCAGTATTTT. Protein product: CASTSGTDTQYF.